This T cell receptor (beta chain) was captured in a study of T cells in Graves' hyperthyroidism and ophthalmopathy. There are a few counts of this clonotype. Hyperthyroidism of Graves' type that showed no ophthalmopathy progression within 18 months was stable. The study based diagnoses on clinical symptoms, serum thyroxine and TRAb, thyroid ultrasound and orbital computed tomography. The germline gives CDR1 SGDLS, CDR2 YYNGEE. Deletions cut 4 bases from V and 5 bases from J, with 15 bases between. The CDR3 has 14 residues. Amplified TCR beta CDR3 regions derived from RNA transcripts. The HTBI set primed first-round TCR CDR3 RT-PCR. One entry per CDR3 protein results from TCRdb running MiXCR on the multiplex PCR reads. The sample contains hundreds of thousands of distinct CDR3 sequences, about two fifths of which appear only once.

Sequencing was done on a sample of blood. The chain couples TRBV9 to TRBJ2-5; perhaps TRBD2 as D (5 bases). The source is a man in his late teens or twenties with Graves' hyperthyroidism. This CDR3 is CASSQEGRPETQYF. Written as DNA, the CDR3 is TGTGCCAGCAGCCAAGAGGGTCGACCGGAGACCCAGTACTTC.